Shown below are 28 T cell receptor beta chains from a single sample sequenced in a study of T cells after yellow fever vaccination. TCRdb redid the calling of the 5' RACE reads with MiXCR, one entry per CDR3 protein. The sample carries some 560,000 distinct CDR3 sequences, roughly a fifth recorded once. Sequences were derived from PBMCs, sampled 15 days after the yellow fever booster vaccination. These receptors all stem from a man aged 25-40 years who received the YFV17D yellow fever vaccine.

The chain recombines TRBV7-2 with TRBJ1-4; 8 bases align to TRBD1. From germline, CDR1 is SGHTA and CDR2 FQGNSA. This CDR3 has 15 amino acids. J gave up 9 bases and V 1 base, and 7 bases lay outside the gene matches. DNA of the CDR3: TGTGCCAGCAGCTTAGAGGTGACAGGGGTCCAAAAACTGTTTTTT. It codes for CASSLEVTGVQKLFF. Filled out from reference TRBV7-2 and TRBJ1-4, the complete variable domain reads GAGVSQSPSNKVTEKGKDVELRCDPISGHTALYWYRQSLGQGLEFLIYFQGNSAPDKSGLPSDRFSAERTGGSVSTLTIQRTQQEDSAVYLCASSLEVTGVQKLFFGSGTQLSVL.

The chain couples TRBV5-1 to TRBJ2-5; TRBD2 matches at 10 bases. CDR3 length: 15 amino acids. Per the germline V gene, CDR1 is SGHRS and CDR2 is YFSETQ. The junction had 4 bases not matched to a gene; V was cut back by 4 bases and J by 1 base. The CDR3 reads CASSPGLAIQETQYF. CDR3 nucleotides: TGCGCCAGCAGCCCGGGACTAGCGATCCAAGAGACCCAGTACTTC.

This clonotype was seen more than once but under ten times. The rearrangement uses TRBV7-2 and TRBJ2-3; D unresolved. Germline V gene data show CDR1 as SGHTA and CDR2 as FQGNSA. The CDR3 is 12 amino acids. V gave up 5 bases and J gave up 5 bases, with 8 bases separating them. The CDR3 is CASSGVGDTQYF. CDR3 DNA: TGTGCCAGCAGCGGAGTAGGAGATACGCAGTATTTT.

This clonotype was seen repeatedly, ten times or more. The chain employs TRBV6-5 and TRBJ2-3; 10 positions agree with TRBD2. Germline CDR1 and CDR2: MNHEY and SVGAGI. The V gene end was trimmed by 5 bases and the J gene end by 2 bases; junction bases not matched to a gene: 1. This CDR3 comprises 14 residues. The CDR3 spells CASSSGRATDTQYF. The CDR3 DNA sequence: TGTGCCAGCAGTAGCGGGAGGGCCACAGATACGCAGTATTTT.

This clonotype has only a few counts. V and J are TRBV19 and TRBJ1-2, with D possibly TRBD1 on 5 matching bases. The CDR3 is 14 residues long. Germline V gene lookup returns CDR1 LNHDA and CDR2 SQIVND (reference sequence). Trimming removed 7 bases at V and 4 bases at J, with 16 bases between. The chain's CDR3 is CASTPTLGPYGYTF. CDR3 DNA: TGTGCCAGTACCCCCACCCTGGGGCCCTATGGCTACACCTTC.

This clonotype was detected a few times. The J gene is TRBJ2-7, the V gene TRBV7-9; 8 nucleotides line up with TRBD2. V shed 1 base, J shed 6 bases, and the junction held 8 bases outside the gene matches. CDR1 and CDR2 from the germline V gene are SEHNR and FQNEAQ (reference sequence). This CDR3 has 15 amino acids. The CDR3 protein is CASSLVSGRGGEQYF. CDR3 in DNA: TGTGCCAGCAGCTTAGTTTCTGGCCGGGGGGGCGAGCAGTACTTC.

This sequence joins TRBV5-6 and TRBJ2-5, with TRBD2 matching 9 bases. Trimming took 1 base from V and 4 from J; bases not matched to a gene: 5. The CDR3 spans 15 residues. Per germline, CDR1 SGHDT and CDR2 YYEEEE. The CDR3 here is CASSLLGGGGETQYF. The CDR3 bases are TGTGCCAGCAGCTTGCTGGGCGGGGGGGGAGAGACCCAGTACTTC.

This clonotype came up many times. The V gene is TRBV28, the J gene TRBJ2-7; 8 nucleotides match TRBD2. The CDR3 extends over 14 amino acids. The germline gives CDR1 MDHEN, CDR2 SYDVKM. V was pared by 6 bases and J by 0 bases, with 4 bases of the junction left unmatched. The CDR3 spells CASRLSGTSYEQYF. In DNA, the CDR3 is TGTGCCAGCAGACTTAGCGGGACCTCCTACGAGCAGTACTTC.

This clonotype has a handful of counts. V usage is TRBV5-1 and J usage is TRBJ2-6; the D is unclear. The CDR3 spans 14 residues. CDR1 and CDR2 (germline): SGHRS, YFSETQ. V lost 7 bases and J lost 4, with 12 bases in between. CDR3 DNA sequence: TGCGCCAGCTCCTTTTTAGCCGGGGCCAACGTCCTGACTTTC. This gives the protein CASSFLAGANVLTF.

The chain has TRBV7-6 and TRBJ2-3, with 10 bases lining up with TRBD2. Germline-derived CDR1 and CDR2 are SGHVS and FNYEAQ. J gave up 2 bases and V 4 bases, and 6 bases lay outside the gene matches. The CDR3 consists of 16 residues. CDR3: CASSSLAGGYTDTQYF. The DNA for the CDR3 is TGTGCCAGCAGCTCGTTAGCGGGAGGCTACACAGATACGCAGTATTTT.

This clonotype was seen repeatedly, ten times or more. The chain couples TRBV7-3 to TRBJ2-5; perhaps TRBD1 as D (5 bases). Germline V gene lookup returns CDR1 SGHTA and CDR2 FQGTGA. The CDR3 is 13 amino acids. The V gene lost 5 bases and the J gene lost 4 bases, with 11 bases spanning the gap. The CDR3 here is CASSPGHRETQYF. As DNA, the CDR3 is TGTGCCAGCAGCCCCGGACACCGAGAGACCCAGTACTTC.

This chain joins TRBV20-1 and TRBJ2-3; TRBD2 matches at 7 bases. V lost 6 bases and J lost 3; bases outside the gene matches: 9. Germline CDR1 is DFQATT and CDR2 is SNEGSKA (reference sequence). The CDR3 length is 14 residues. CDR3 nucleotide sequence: TGCAGTGCCGGGTTAGGGCGGGGGACAGATACGCAGTATTTT. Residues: CSAGLGRGTDTQYF.

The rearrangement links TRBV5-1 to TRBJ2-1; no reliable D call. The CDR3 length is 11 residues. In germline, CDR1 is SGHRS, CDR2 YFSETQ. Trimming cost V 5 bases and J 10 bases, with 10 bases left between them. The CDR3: CASRTETEQFF. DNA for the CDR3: TGCGCCAGCAGAACCGAGACCGAGCAGTTCTTC.

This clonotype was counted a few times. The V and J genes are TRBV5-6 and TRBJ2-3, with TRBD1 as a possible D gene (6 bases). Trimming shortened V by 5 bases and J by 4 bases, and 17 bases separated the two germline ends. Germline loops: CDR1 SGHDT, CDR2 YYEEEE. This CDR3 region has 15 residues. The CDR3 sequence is CASSPTTGNADTQYF. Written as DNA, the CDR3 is TGTGCCAGCAGTCCTACTACAGGGAATGCAGATACGCAGTATTTT.

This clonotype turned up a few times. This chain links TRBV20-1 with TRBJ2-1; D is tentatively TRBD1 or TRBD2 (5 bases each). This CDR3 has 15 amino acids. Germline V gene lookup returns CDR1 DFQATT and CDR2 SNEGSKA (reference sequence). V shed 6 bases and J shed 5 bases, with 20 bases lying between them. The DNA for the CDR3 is TGCAGTGCCTCGGATACGGGGCGGATCGACAATGAGCAGTTCTTC. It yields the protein CSASDTGRIDNEQFF.

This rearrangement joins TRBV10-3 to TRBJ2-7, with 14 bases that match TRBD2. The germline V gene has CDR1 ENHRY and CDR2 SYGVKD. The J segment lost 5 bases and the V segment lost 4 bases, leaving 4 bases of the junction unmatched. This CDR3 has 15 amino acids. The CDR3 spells CAISGGTSGSNEQYF. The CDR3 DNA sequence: TGTGCCATCAGTGGGGGGACTAGCGGGAGCAACGAGCAGTACTTC.

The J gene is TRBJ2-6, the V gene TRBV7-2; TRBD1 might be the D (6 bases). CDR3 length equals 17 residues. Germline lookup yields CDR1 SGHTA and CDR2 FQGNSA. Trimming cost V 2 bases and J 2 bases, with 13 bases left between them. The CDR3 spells CASSLSFSGAGANVLTF. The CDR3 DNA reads TGTGCCAGCAGCTTAAGCTTTTCAGGGGCTGGGGCCAACGTCCTGACTTTC. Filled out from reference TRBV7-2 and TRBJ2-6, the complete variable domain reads GAGVSQSPSNKVTEKGKDVELRCDPISGHTALYWYRQSLGQGLEFLIYFQGNSAPDKSGLPSDRFSAERTGGSVSTLTIQRTQQEDSAVYLCASSLSFSGAGANVLTFGAGSRLTVL.

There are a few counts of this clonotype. DNA for the CDR3: TGCAGTGCTAGAGCTAACAGCGGGTCCGAAGCTTTCTTT. It yields the protein CSARANSGSEAFF. The genes are TRBV20-1 and TRBJ1-1; D unclear. The V gene lost 1 base and the J gene lost 8 bases, with 14 bases spanning the gap. The CDR3 extends over 13 amino acids. In germline, CDR1 is DFQATT, CDR2 SNEGSKA (reference sequence).

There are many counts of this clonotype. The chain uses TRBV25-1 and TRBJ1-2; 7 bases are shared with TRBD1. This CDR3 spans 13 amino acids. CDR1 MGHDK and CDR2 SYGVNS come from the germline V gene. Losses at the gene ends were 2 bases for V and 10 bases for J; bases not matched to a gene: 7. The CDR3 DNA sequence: TGTGCCAGCAGTGAAGCGGGACAGCGAATCTACACCTTC. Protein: CASSEAGQRIYTF.

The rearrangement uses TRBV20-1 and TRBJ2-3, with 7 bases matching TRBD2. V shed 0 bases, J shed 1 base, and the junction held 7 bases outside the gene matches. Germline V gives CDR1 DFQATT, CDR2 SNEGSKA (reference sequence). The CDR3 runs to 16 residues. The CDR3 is CSARDPGRYRTDTQYF. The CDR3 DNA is TGCAGTGCTAGAGACCCCGGGAGGTACCGCACAGATACGCAGTATTTT.

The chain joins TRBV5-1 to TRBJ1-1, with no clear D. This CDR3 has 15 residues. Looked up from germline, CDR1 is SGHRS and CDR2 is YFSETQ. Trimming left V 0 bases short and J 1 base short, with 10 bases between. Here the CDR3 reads CASSLGGLGNTEAFF. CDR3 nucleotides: TGCGCCAGCAGCTTGGGAGGGTTGGGGAACACTGAAGCTTTCTTT.

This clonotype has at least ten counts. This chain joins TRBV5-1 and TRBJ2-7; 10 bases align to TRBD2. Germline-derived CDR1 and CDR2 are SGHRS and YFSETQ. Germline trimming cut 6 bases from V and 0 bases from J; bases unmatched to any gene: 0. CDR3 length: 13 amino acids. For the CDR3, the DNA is TGCGCCAGCACTAGCGGGAGCTCCTACGAGCAGTACTTC. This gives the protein CASTSGSSYEQYF.

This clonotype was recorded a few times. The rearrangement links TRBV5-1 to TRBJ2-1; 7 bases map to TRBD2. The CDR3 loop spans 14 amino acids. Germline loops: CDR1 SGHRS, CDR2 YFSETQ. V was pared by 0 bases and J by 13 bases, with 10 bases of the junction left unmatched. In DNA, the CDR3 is TGCGCCAGCAGCTTGGATTCCCCAGGGAGGGTACAGTTCTTC. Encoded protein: CASSLDSPGRVQFF.

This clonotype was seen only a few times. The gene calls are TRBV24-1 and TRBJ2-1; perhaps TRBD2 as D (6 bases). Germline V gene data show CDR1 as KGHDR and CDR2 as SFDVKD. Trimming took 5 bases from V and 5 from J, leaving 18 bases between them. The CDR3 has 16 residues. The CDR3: CATSGGWEVFDNEQFF. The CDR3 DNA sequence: TGTGCCACCAGTGGCGGGTGGGAGGTTTTTGACAATGAGCAGTTCTTC.

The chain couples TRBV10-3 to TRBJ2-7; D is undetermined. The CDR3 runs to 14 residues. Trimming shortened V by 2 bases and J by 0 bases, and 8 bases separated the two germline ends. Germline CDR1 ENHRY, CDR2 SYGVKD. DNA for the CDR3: TGTGCCATCAGTGAGCCTAAGATCTCCTACGAGCAGTACTTC. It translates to CAISEPKISYEQYF.

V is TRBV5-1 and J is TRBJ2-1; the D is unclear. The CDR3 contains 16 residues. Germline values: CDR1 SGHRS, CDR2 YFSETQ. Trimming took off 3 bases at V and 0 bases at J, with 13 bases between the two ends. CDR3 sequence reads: CASSSLQSSSYNEQFF. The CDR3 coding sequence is TGCGCCAGCAGCTCCTTACAGAGTAGCTCCTACAATGAGCAGTTCTTC. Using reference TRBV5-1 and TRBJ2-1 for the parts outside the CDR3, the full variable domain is KAGVTQTPRYLIKTRGQQVTLSCSPISGHRSVSWYQQTPGQGLQFLFEYFSETQRNKGNFPGRFSGRQFSNSRSEMNVSTLELGDSALYLCASSSLQSSSYNEQFFGPGTRLTVL.

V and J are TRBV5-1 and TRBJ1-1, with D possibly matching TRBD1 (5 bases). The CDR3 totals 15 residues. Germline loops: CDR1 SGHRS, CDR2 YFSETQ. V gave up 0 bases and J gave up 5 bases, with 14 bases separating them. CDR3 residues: CASSLAGREETEAFF. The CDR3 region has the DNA TGCGCCAGCAGCTTGGCGGGCAGGGAAGAGACTGAAGCTTTCTTT.

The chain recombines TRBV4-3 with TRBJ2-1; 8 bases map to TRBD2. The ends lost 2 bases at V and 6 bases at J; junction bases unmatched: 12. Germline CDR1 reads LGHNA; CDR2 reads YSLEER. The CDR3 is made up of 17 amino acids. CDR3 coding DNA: TGCGCCAGCAGCCAAAATCCCGGGACTAGGACCGCCAATGAGCAGTTCTTC. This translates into CASSQNPGTRTANEQFF.